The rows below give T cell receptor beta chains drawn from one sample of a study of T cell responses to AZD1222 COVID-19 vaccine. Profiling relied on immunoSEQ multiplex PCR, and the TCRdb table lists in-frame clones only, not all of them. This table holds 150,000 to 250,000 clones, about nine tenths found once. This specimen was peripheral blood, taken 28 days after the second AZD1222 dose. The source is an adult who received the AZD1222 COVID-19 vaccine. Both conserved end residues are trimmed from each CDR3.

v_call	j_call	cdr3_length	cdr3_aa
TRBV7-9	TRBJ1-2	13	ASSIPGQGIGGYT
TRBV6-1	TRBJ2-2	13	ASSEIPGAWEELF
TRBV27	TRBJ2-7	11	ASRYPGGLEQY
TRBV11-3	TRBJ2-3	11	ASSSREGDTQY
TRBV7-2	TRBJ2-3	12	ASSLEASTDTQY
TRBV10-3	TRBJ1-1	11	ANQGEVNTEAF
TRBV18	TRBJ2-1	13	ASSPPSGRDNEQF
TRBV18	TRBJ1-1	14	ASSPLGQRRNTEAF
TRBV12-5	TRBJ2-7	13	ASGTSFQWPHEQY
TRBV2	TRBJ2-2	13	ASSQQGAGTGELF
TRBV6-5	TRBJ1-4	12	ASRATGEEEKLF
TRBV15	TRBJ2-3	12	ATSRDLGGLVGY
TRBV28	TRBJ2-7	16	ASSVPPMGAGGDYEQY
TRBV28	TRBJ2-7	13	ASSLGGAGVYEQY
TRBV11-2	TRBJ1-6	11	ASSLGRDSPLH
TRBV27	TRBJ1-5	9	ASSLEQPQH
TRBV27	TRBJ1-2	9	ASRYKDGYT
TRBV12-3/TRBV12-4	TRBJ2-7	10	ASATSRNEQY
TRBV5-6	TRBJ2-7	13	ASSLSGTVTYEQY
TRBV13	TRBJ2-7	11	ASSPVDDYEQY
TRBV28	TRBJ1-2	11	ASSPQGIYGYT
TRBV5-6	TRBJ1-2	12	ASLPFGQGYGYT
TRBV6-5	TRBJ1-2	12	ASSYIPPHYGYT
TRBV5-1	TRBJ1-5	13	ASSLWTGDNQPQH
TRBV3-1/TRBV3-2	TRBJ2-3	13	ASSQLLSGTDTQY
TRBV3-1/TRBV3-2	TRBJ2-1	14	ASSHKLEGGESEQF
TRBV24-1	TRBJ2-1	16	ATSDPQGSGNSYNEQF
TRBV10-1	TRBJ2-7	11	ASSESGDYEQY
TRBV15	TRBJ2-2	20	ATSREKATIPLQSANTGELF
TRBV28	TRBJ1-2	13	ASSLKGVGAEGYT
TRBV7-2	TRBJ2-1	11	ASSLAGLNEQF
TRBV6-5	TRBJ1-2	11	ASSRRGLYGYT
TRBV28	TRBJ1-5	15	ASSLRGFRDSNQPQH
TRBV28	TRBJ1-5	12	ASSGTGPFQPQH
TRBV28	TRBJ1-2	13	ASSSEGLGGYGYT
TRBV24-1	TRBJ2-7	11	ATSALGGHEQY
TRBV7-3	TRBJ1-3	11	ASSANSGNTIY
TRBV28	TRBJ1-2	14	ASSLWLQGRDYGYT
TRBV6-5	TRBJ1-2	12	ASSYSGRFYGYT
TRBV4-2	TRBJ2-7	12	ASSNRDRGYEQY
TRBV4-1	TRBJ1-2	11	ASSQIVYTGYT